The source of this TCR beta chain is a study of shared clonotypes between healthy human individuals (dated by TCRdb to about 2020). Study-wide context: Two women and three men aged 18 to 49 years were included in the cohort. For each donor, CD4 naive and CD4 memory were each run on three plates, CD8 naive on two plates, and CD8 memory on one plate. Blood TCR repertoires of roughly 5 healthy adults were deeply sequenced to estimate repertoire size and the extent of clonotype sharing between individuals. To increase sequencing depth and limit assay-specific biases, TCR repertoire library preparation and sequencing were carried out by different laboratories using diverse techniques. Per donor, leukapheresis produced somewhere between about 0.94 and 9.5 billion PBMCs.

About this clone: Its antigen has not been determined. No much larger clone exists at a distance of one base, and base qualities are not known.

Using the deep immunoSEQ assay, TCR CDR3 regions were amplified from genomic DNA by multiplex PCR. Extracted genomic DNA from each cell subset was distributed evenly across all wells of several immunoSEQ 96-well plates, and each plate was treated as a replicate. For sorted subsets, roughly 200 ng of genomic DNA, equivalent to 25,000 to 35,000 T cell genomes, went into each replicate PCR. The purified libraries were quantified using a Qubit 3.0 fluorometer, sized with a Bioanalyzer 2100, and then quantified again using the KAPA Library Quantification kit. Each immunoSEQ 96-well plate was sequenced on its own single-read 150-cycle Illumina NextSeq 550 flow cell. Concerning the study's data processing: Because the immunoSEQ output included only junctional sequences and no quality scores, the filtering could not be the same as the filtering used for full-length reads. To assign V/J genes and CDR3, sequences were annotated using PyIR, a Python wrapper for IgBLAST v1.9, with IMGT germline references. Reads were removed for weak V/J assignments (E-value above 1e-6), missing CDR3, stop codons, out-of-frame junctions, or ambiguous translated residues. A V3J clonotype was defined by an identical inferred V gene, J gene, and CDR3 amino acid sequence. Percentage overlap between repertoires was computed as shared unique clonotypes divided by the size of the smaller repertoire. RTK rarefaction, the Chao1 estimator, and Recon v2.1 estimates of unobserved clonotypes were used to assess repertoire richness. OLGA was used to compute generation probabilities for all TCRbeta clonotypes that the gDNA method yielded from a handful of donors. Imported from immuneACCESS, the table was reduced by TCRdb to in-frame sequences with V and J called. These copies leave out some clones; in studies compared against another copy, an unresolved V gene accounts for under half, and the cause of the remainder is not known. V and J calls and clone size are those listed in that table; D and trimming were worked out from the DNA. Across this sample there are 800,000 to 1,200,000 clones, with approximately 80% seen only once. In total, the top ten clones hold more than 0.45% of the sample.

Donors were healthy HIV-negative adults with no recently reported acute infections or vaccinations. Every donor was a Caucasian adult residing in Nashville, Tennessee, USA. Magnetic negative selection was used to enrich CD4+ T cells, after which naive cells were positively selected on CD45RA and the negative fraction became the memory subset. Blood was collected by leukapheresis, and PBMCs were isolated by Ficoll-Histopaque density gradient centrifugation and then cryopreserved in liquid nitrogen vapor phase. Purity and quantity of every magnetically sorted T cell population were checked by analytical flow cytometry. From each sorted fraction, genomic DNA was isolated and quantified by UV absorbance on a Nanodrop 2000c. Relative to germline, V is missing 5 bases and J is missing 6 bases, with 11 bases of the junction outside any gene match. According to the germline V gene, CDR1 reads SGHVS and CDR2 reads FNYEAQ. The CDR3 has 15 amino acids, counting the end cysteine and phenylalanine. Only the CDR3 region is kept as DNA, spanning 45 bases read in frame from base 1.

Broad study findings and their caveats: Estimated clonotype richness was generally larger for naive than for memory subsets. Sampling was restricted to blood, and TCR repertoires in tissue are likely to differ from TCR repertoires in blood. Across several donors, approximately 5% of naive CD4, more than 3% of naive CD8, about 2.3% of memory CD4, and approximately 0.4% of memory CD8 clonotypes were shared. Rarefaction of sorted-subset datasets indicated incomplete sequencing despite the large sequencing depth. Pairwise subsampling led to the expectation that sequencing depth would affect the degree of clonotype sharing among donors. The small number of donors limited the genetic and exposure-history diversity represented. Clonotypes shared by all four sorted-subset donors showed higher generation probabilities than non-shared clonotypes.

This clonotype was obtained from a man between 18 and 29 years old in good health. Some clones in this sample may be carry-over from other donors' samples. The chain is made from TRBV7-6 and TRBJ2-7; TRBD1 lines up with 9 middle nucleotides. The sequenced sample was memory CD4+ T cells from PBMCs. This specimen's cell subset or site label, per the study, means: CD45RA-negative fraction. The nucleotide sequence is TGTGCCAGCAGCCCCATCGGGACAGGGAGAGGCGAGCAGTACTTC. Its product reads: CASSPIGTGRGEQYF.